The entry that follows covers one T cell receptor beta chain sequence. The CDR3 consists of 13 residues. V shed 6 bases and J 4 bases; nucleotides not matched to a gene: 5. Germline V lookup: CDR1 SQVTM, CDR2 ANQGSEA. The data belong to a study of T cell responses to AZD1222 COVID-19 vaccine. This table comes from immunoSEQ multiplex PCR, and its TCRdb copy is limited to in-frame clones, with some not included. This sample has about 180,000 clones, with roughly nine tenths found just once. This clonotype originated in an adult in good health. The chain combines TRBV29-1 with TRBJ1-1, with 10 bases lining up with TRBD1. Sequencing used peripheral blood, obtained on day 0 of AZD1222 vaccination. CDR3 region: CSVDRGPGTEAFF. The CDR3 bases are TGCAGCGTCGACAGGGGGCCAGGCACTGAAGCTTTCTTT.